This TCR beta chain came from a study of response to subunit inactivated influenza vaccine. Germline CDR1 and CDR2: MNHNS and SASEGT. Trimming took 2 bases from V and 0 from J, leaving 12 bases between them. This CDR3 is 16 amino acids long. TCRdb re-called the RT-PCR reads through MiXCR, storing one row per CDR3 protein. The table records under 200,000 distinct CDR3 sequences, around 11% of them present only once. Sequencing was performed on CD8+ T cells sorted from PBMCs, taken around 25 months after vaccination. The source is a man aged 50-75 years who received an inactivated influenza vaccine. The gene calls are TRBV6-1 and TRBJ2-3, with D unclear. CDR3 coding DNA: TGTGCCAGCAGTGAAATGACCTTCGATAGCACAGATACGCAGTATTTT. Amino acids: CASSEMTFDSTDTQYF.